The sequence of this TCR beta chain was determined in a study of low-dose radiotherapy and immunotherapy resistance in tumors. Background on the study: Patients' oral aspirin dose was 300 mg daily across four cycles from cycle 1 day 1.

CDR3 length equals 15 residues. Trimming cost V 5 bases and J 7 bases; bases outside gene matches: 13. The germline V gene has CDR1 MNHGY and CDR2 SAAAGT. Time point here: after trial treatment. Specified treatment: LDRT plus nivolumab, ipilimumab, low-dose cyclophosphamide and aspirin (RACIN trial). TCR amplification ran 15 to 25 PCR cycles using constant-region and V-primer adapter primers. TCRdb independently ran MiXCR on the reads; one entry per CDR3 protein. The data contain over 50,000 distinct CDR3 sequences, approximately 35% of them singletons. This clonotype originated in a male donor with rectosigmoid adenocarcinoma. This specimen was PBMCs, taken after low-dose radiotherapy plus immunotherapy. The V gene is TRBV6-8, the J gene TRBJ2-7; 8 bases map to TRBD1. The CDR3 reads CASSEWVQGAGEQYF. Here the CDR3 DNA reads TGTGCCAGCAGTGAATGGGTTCAGGGGGCAGGAGAGCAGTACTTC.